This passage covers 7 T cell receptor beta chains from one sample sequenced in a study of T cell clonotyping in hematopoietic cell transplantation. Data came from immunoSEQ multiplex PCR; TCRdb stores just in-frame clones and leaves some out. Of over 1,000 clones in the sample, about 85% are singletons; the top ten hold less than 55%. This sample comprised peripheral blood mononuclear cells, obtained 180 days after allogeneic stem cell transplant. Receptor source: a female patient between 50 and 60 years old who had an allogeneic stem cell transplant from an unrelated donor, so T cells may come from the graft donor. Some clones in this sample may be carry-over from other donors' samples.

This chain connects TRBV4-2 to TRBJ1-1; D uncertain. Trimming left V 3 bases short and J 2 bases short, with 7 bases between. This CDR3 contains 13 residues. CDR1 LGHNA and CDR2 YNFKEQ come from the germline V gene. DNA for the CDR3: TGTGCCAGCAGCCATGCGTACAACACTGAAGCTTTCTTT. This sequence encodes CASSHAYNTEAFF.

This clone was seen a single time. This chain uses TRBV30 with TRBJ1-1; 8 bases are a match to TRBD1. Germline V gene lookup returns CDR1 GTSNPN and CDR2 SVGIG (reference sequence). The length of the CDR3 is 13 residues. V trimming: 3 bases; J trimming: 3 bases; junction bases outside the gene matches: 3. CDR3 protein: CAWRQGAHTEAFF. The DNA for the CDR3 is TGTGCCTGGAGGCAGGGGGCTCACACTGAAGCTTTCTTT.

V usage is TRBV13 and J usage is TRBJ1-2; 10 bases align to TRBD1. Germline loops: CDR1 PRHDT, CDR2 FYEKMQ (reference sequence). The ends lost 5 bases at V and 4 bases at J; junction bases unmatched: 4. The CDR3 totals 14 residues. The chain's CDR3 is CASSIRDRGYGYTF. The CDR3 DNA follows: TGTGCCAGCAGCATCCGGGACAGGGGCTATGGCTACACCTTC.

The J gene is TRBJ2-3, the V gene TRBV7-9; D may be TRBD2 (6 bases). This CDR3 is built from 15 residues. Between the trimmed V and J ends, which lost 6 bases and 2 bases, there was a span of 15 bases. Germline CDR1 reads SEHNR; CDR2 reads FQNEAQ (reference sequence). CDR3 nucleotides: TGTGCCAGCAGTACGGGACTGCCCAACACAGATACGCAGTATTTT. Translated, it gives CASSTGLPNTDTQYF. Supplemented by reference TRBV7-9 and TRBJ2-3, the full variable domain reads DTGVSQNPRHKITKRGQNVTFRCDPISEHNRLYWYRQTLGQGPEFLTYFQNEAQLEKSRLLSDRFSAERPKGSFSTLEIQRTEQGDSAMYLCASSTGLPNTDTQYFGPGTRLTVL.

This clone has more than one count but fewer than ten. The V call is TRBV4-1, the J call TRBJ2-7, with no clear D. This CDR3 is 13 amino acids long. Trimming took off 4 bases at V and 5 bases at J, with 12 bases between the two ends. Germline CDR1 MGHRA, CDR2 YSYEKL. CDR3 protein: CASSPDYNHEQYF. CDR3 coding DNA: TGCGCCAGCAGCCCCGATTATAACCACGAGCAGTACTTC.

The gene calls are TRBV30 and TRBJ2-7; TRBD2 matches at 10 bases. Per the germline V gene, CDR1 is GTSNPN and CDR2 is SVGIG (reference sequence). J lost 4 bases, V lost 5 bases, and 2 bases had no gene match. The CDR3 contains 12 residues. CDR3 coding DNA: TGTGCCTGGCAACTAGCGGGATACGAGCAGTACTTC. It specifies CAWQLAGYEQYF.

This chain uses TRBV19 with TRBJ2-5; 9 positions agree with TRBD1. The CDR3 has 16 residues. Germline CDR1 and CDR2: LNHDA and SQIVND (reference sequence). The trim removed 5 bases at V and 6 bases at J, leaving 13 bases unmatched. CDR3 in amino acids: CASSSQSDRGTKTQYF. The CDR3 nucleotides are TGTGCCAGTAGTTCCCAGTCCGACAGGGGGACGAAGACCCAGTACTTC.